These 30 T cell receptor beta chains were sequenced from one sample in a study of response to subunit inactivated influenza vaccine. TCRdb passed the RT-PCR reads through MiXCR, listing each CDR3 protein once. The data show approximately 300,000 distinct CDR3 sequences, about 20% seen once. The specimen comprised PBMCs from blood, sampled less than 22 months after vaccination. These receptors came from a man aged 50-75 years who received an inactivated influenza vaccine.

This clonotype came up many times. The chain combines TRBV5-6 with TRBJ1-4; D not resolved. Trimming stripped 3 bases from V and 7 bases from J, with 16 bases between. CDR1 SGHDT and CDR2 YYEEEE come from the germline V gene. The CDR3 is made up of 15 amino acids. CDR3 DNA: TGTGCCAGCAGCTCCGTTAACGGGGTTGGTGAAAAACTGTTTTTT. It yields the protein CASSSVNGVGEKLFF. Combining the CDR3 with reference TRBV5-6 and TRBJ1-4 gives the whole variable domain DAGVTQSPTHLIKTRGQQVTLRCSPKSGHDTVSWYQQALGQGPQFIFQYYEEEERQRGNFPDRFSGHQFPNYSSELNVNALLLGDSALYLCASSSVNGVGEKLFFGSGTQLSVL.

This rearrangement joins TRBV15 to TRBJ2-7, with 9 nucleotides matching TRBD1. After removal of 3 bases from V and 7 bases from J, the junction contained 7 bases not matched to a gene. The CDR3 sequence is 14 residues long. Germline V gene lookup returns CDR1 LNHNV and CDR2 YYDKDF (reference sequence). The CDR3 DNA is TGTGCCACCAGCAGTAATGGGACAGGGATAGAGCAGTACTTC. It is translated as CATSSNGTGIEQYF.

This chain connects TRBV6-2 or TRBV6-3 to TRBJ2-7; TRBD1 matches 9 bases. Germline V gene sequence: CDR1 MNHEY, CDR2 SVGEGT. Trimming cost V 3 bases and J 4 bases; bases outside gene matches: 7. The CDR3 sequence is 15 residues long. This CDR3 reads CASSYPWTGEYEQYF. CDR3 coding DNA: TGTGCCAGCAGTTATCCCTGGACAGGGGAATACGAGCAGTACTTC.

The chain uses TRBV12-3 or TRBV12-4 and TRBJ2-1, with 11 bases lining up with TRBD1. Germline trimming cut 1 base from V and 6 bases from J; bases unmatched to any gene: 2. The CDR3 is 15 amino acids. The DNA for the CDR3 is TGTGCCAGCAGTTTAGACGGGACAGGGGGCAATGAGCAGTTCTTC. Translating it yields CASSLDGTGGNEQFF.

With regard to this clonotype: Compared with germline, one end of the junction differs, possibly owing to a read error. The J gene is TRBJ1-4, the V gene TRBV6-6; D is ambiguous. Looked up from germline, CDR1 is MNHNY and CDR2 is SVGAGI (reference sequence). This CDR3 is 12 amino acids long. CDR3 DNA sequence: TGTGCCAGCAGTGTCGGTGGAGAAAAATTGTTTTTT. Translation gives CASSVGGEKLFF.

The sample holds a few counts of this clonotype. This chain joins TRBV6-1 and TRBJ2-3; 11 positions match TRBD2. Germline V gene sequence: CDR1 MNHNS, CDR2 SASEGT. V was clipped by 9 bases and J by 2 bases; unmatched bases: 10. CDR3 length: 16 residues. The CDR3 region is CARTISGGEPTDTQYF. The CDR3 DNA is TGTGCCAGGACTATTAGCGGGGGGGAGCCCACAGATACGCAGTATTTT.

This clonotype turned up a few times. Written as DNA, the CDR3 is TGTGCCAGCAGGGCTGGGGGCCCCAGCAATCAGCCCCAGCATTTT. Protein sequence: CASRAGGPSNQPQHF. This chain links TRBV2 with TRBJ1-5, with D tentatively TRBD1 (6 bases). Trimming cost V 6 bases and J 1 base, with 13 bases left between them. Looked up from germline, CDR1 is SNHLY and CDR2 is FYNNEI. This CDR3 comprises 15 residues.

The table lists this clonotype with a few counts. The rearrangement joins TRBV2 to TRBJ1-1, with 8 bases fitting TRBD1. The V segment lost 8 bases and the J segment 7 bases; nucleotides outside the gene matches: 12. The germline V gene encodes CDR1 SNHLY and CDR2 FYNNEI. The CDR3 has 14 amino acids. This chain's CDR3 is CASGDRSFRNEAFF. In DNA form, the CDR3 reads TGTGCCAGCGGGGACAGGAGTTTTCGGAATGAAGCTTTCTTT.

This clonotype has only a few counts. This chain uses TRBV4-2 with TRBJ2-3, with no clear D. This CDR3 has 15 amino acids. Germline CDR1 is LGHNA and CDR2 is YNFKEQ. Between the trimmed V and J ends, which lost 0 bases and 4 bases, there was a span of 11 bases. In nucleotides, the CDR3 is TGTGCCAGCAGCCAAGAGTTTTCCAGAGCAGATACGCAGTATTTT. Amino acid sequence: CASSQEFSRADTQYF.

This clonotype has more than one count but fewer than ten. The V gene is TRBV28, the J gene TRBJ2-1; 10 positions match TRBD2. CDR3 size: 15 residues. The V gene's germline CDR1 is MDHEN and CDR2 SYDVKM. Losses at the gene ends were 1 base for V and 5 bases for J; bases not matched to a gene: 2. The DNA for the CDR3 is TGTGCCAGCAGTTTATCTGGACTAGCGGACAATGAGCAGTTCTTC. Its protein is CASSLSGLADNEQFF.

This clonotype turned up a few times. J is TRBJ2-7 and V is TRBV6-6; the match to TRBD2 covers 10 bases. Per germline, CDR1 MNHNY and CDR2 SVGAGI (reference sequence). The CDR3 loop spans 12 amino acids. Trimming cost V 7 bases and J 7 bases; bases outside gene matches: 4. The CDR3 loop is CASTGTSVEQYF. CDR3 nucleotides: TGTGCCAGCACCGGGACTAGCGTGGAGCAGTACTTC.

The chain carries TRBV12-3 or TRBV12-4 and TRBJ1-2, with D possibly being TRBD1 (6 bases). With 3 bases removed from V and 4 bases from J, the gap between germline ends came to 9 bases. The CDR3 is made up of 13 amino acids. As DNA, the CDR3 is TGTGCCAGCAGTTTGGGGGACATCTATGGCTACACCTTC. The encoded protein is CASSLGDIYGYTF.

The chain has TRBV29-1 and TRBJ2-2, with D maybe TRBD1 (6 bases). V was trimmed by 4 bases and J by 6 bases, leaving 12 bases between them. Per the germline V gene, CDR1 is SQVTM and CDR2 is ANQGSEA. This CDR3 is 13 amino acids long. The CDR3 DNA sequence: TGCAGCGTTGCCAGGGGCATGTCCGGGGAGCTGTTTTTT. This gives the protein CSVARGMSGELFF.

The genes are TRBV11-2 and TRBJ2-1, with 8 bases fitting TRBD2. Trimming took 4 bases from V and 4 from J; bases not matched to a gene: 6. This CDR3 has 15 amino acids. Germline V gene sequence: CDR1 SGHAT, CDR2 FQNNGV. The CDR3 protein is CASSSGGAPYNEQFF. DNA of the CDR3: TGTGCCAGCAGCTCCGGGGGGGCACCTTACAATGAGCAGTTCTTC. The full variable domain, rest sourced from reference TRBV11-2 and TRBJ2-1, is EAGVAQSPRYKIIEKRQSVAFWCNPISGHATLYWYQQILGQGPKLLIQFQNNGVVDDSQLPKDRFSAERLKGVDSTLKIQPAKLEDSAVYLCASSSGGAPYNEQFFGPGTRLTVL.

A few counts support this clonotype. The rearrangement links TRBV27 to TRBJ1-1, with no clear D. CDR1 and CDR2 from the germline V gene are MNHEY and SMNVEV (reference sequence). CDR3 length: 16 amino acids. V gave up 0 bases and J gave up 0 bases, with 11 bases separating them. The DNA for the CDR3 is TGTGCCAGCAGTTTATCATTGGCGGGGTTGAACACTGAAGCTTTCTTT. Its protein is CASSLSLAGLNTEAFF.

The gene calls are TRBV7-2 and TRBJ1-3, with D perhaps TRBD1 (5 bases). The CDR3 consists of 14 residues. Trimming took 5 bases from V and 4 from J, leaving 12 bases between them. Germline CDR1 and CDR2: SGHTA and FQGNSA. The CDR3 spells CASSRQSAGNTIYF. Written as DNA, the CDR3 is TGTGCCAGCAGCCGACAGTCTGCAGGAAACACCATATATTTT.

V is TRBV29-1 and J is TRBJ2-5; D may be TRBD2 (6 bases). CDR1 is SQVTM and CDR2 is ANQGSEA in the germline V gene. The CDR3 covers 15 residues. The germline V and J ends were trimmed by 5 bases and 4 bases, with 20 bases remaining between them. Written as DNA, the CDR3 is TGCAGCGTTCAACCGGGACTGGGGTGGTCAGAGACCCAGTACTTC. Protein product: CSVQPGLGWSETQYF.

This clonotype was seen a few times. The genes are TRBV6-2 or TRBV6-3 and TRBJ1-6, with D tentatively TRBD1 (5 bases). The CDR3 length is 13 residues. Trimming pared 7 bases from V and 10 bases from J, leaving 14 bases between. Germline V gene lookup returns CDR1 MNHEY and CDR2 SVGEGT. The CDR3 here is CASTGTPASPLHF. The CDR3 DNA follows: TGTGCCAGCACAGGGACCCCCGCCTCACCCCTCCACTTT.

J is TRBJ2-3 and V is TRBV7-9; D is perhaps TRBD2 (6 bases). In germline, CDR1 is SEHNR, CDR2 FQNEAQ (reference sequence). The V end lost 4 bases, the J end lost 4 bases, and 18 bases lay between the germline ends. There are 16 residues in the CDR3. DNA for the CDR3: TGTGCCAGCAGCTCCCTCGGAGGGTTTGTAGCAGATACGCAGTATTTT. Translating gives CASSSLGGFVADTQYF. Supplemented by reference TRBV7-9 and TRBJ2-3, the full variable domain reads DTGVSQNPRHKITKRGQNVTFRCDPISEHNRLYWYRQTLGQGPEFLTYFQNEAQLEKSRLLSDRFSAERPKGSFSTLEIQRTEQGDSAMYLCASSSLGGFVADTQYFGPGTRLTVL.

This clonotype was seen ten or more times. J is TRBJ1-2 and V is TRBV10-3; D is unclear. This CDR3 is 11 amino acids long. Trimming shortened V by 6 bases and J by 6 bases, and 8 bases separated the two germline ends. The germline gives CDR1 ENHRY, CDR2 SYGVKD. CDR3 sequence: CAIREIDGYTF. In DNA, the CDR3 is TGTGCCATCAGGGAGATTGATGGCTACACCTTC.

Ten or more counts support this clonotype. CDR3 region: CASSPPVNEKLFF. The CDR3 nucleotides read TGTGCCAGCAGCCCCCCGGTAAATGAAAAACTGTTTTTT. This sequence joins TRBV7-9 and TRBJ1-4; D not certain. The CDR3 loop spans 13 amino acids. V was clipped by 5 bases and J by 5 bases, with 9 bases between them. The germline CDR1 and CDR2 sequences are SEHNR and FQNEAQ (reference sequence).

This clonotype appeared once. The CDR3 protein is CASSQDGPGEQYF. The CDR3 DNA reads TGCGCCAGCAGCCAAGATGGACCCGGCGAGCAGTACTTC. The gene calls are TRBV4-3 and TRBJ2-7; D not resolved. CDR3 length equals 13 residues. The V and J ends lost 0 bases and 6 bases respectively, with 9 bases between them. Germline values: CDR1 LGHNA, CDR2 YSLEER.

In its sample, this clonotype was seen a few times. The rearrangement joins TRBV6-5 to TRBJ1-3; TRBD1 matches 7 bases. Germline V gives CDR1 MNHEY, CDR2 SVGAGI. V was pared by 4 bases and J by 1 base, with 4 bases of the junction left unmatched. There are 15 residues in the CDR3. CDR3 bases: TGTGCCAGCAGTTTAACAGGGGTATCTGGAAACACCATATATTTT. Residues: CASSLTGVSGNTIYF.

This clonotype was detected ten times or more. The chain couples TRBV10-3 to TRBJ1-4, with D uncertain. This CDR3 has 14 amino acids. The germline gives CDR1 ENHRY, CDR2 SYGVKD. V dropped 3 bases and J dropped 8 bases, with 13 bases sitting between them. The CDR3 here is CAISEDPGVEKLFF. The CDR3 nucleotides are TGTGCCATCAGTGAAGATCCGGGAGTCGAAAAACTGTTTTTT.

CDR3 DNA sequence: TGTGCCAGCAGCCAGACAGATTTCGGTACGCAGTATTTT. Its protein product is CASSQTDFGTQYF. This chain uses TRBV4-2 with TRBJ2-3; perhaps TRBD1 as D (5 bases). There are 13 residues in the CDR3. Germline V lookup: CDR1 LGHNA, CDR2 YNFKEQ. Deletions cut 3 bases from V and 8 bases from J, with 12 bases between.

This clonotype occurred a few times. The rearrangement links TRBV6-1 to TRBJ1-1, with D possibly matching TRBD1 (5 bases). The CDR3 is 14 residues long. Germline CDR1 is MNHNS and CDR2 is SASEGT. CDR3 nucleotides: TGTGCATCTGCGGGTAGGGGCTGGAACACTGAAGCTTTCTTT. Protein: CASAGRGWNTEAFF.

This chain links TRBV3-1 with TRBJ1-3; no firm D call. The CDR3 spans 14 residues. The germline V and J ends were trimmed by 8 bases and 0 bases, with 11 bases remaining between them. CDR1 LGHDT and CDR2 YNNKEL come from the germline V gene (reference sequence). CDR3 nucleotides: TGTGCCAGCTCCTCGACCCACTCTGGAAACACCATATATTTT. Protein product: CASSSTHSGNTIYF. The full variable domain, rest sourced from reference TRBV3-1 and TRBJ1-3, is DTAVSQTPKYLVTQMGNDKSIKCEQNLGHDTMYWYKQDSKKFLKIMFSYNNKELIINETVPNRFSPKSPDKAHLNLHINSLELGDSAVYFCASSSTHSGNTIYFGEGSWLTVV.

This clonotype was found a few times. V and J are TRBV5-6 and TRBJ1-5; a weak D match, TRBD1 (5 bases). From germline, CDR1 is SGHDT and CDR2 YYEEEE. V was pared by 1 base and J by 0 bases, with 8 bases between. The CDR3 loop spans 15 amino acids. CDR3 in amino acids: CASSLYQGSNQPQHF. As DNA, the CDR3 is TGTGCCAGCAGCTTGTATCAGGGTAGCAATCAGCCCCAGCATTTT.

The chain recombines TRBV5-1 with TRBJ2-7; TRBD2 is a possible D gene (5 bases). This CDR3 has 14 residues. Germline CDR1 SGHRS, CDR2 YFSETQ. The germline V and J ends were trimmed by 0 bases and 5 bases, with 12 bases remaining between them. DNA for the CDR3: TGCGCCAGCAGCTTGGCCCCGGGATTCCACGAGCAGTACTTC. Its translation: CASSLAPGFHEQYF.

This clonotype was found a few times. CDR3: CASSQGNAGGLNTGELFF. CDR3 in DNA: TGTGCCAGCAGCCAAGGGAACGCCGGGGGCCTGAACACCGGGGAGCTGTTTTTT. The chain joins TRBV4-2 to TRBJ2-2; either TRBD1 or TRBD2 may fit D (6 bases each). Germline V gene lookup returns CDR1 LGHNA and CDR2 YNFKEQ. This CDR3 is 18 amino acids long. With 1 base removed from V and 1 base from J, the gap between germline ends came to 16 bases.